Shown below are 24 T cell receptor beta chains from a single sample sequenced in a study of T-cell reconstitution after alpha-beta-depleted transplantation in children. Unique molecular identifiers were built into the TCRbeta library. TCRdb called the PCR reads again in MiXCR, with one record for every CDR3 protein. The sample has approximately 500,000 distinct CDR3 sequences, 20% to 30% seen once. The input for sequencing was PBMCs, taken before TCRalphabeta/CD19-depleted stem cell transplant. The source is a boy younger than two with Wiskott-Aldrich syndrome, due to receive a stem cell transplant.

This chain joins TRBV6-1 and TRBJ2-5, with no clear D. CDR1 is MNHNS, CDR2 SASEGT, per germline. Trimming stripped 6 bases from V and 0 bases from J, with 11 bases between. The CDR3 length is 14 residues. CDR3 protein: CASRLQRYQETQYF. The CDR3 bases are TGTGCCAGCAGACTCCAGCGCTACCAAGAGACCCAGTACTTC.

The chain couples TRBV12-3 or TRBV12-4 to TRBJ2-3, with 7 bases fitting TRBD1. This CDR3 has 18 residues. Losses at the gene ends were 3 bases for V and 0 bases for J; bases not matched to a gene: 12. The CDR3 is CASSFVHGTVPSTDTQYF. The CDR3 region has the DNA TGTGCCAGCAGTTTTGTTCATGGGACAGTCCCTAGCACAGATACGCAGTATTTT.

This clonotype was seen a few times. The rearrangement joins TRBV6-1 to TRBJ2-6, with a weak D call TRBD2 (5 bases). Germline V gene data show CDR1 as MNHNS and CDR2 as SASEGT. The germline V and J ends were trimmed by 2 bases and 0 bases, with 14 bases remaining between them. The CDR3 loop spans 18 amino acids. The CDR3 bases are TGTGCCAGCAGTGAATTTGGGAGATCCCTCTCTGGGGCCAACGTCCTGACTTTC. Residues: CASSEFGRSLSGANVLTF.

This clonotype was seen more than once but under ten times. The rearrangement links TRBV20-1 to TRBJ2-7; 11 bases align to TRBD2. Germline values: CDR1 DFQATT, CDR2 SNEGSKA (reference sequence). The CDR3 runs to 13 residues. V lost 6 bases and J lost 2; bases outside the gene matches: 3. The CDR3 region has the DNA TGCAGTGCAGTACTAGCGGGAGCCTACGAGCAGTACTTC. This encodes CSAVLAGAYEQYF.

The chain has TRBV12-3 or TRBV12-4 and TRBJ1-1; 8 nucleotides align to TRBD1. Unmatched junction bases numbered 10, after V lost 2 bases and J lost 5 bases. The CDR3 length is 16 residues. CDR3 DNA sequence: TGTGCCAGCAGTTTATACCCGGACAGGGAGAGAACTGAAGCTTTCTTT. Translating gives CASSLYPDRERTEAFF.

This chain joins TRBV15 and TRBJ2-1; no clear D. The germline V gene has CDR1 LNHNV and CDR2 YYDKDF (reference sequence). Trimming removed 0 bases at V and 3 bases at J, with 9 bases between. The CDR3 has 15 amino acids. As DNA, the CDR3 is TGTGCCACCAGCAGAGATGGCCTAAACTACAATGAGCAGTTCTTC. Amino acids: CATSRDGLNYNEQFF.

The chain uses TRBV20-1 and TRBJ1-1; unclear D gene. The germline V gene encodes CDR1 DFQATT and CDR2 SNEGSKA (reference sequence). This CDR3 is 14 amino acids long. V was shortened by 1 base and J by 7 bases, with 16 bases between the two germline ends. The CDR3 sequence: CSARVRGITDEAFF. The DNA of the CDR3 is TGCAGTGCTAGAGTTCGGGGTATAACAGATGAAGCTTTCTTT.

The genes are TRBV4-2 and TRBJ2-1; 15 nucleotides align to TRBD2. This CDR3 has 20 amino acids. V lost 4 bases and J lost 5; bases outside the gene matches: 15. Germline-derived CDR1 and CDR2 are LGHNA and YNFKEQ. CDR3 sequence (DNA): TGTGCCAGCAGCCCAGGTCATGGAGGGACTAGCGGGAGGCTCGACAATGAGCAGTTCTTC. This codes for CASSPGHGGTSGRLDNEQFF.

The chain uses TRBV7-2 and TRBJ2-7; TRBD1 aligns across 9 bases. The CDR3 runs 16 residues. Germline V gives CDR1 SGHTA, CDR2 FQGNSA. J lost 5 bases, V lost 0 bases, and 8 bases had no gene match. The DNA of the CDR3 is TGTGCCAGCAGCTTAGCCCCCGGGACAGGGACCCACGAGCAGTACTTC. Its translation: CASSLAPGTGTHEQYF.

The rearrangement uses TRBV5-6 and TRBJ2-7; 9 bases are a match to TRBD1. Germline V gene lookup returns CDR1 SGHDT and CDR2 YYEEEE. CDR3 length: 13 residues. V dropped 5 bases and J dropped 5; count of bases not matched to a gene: 5. Here the CDR3 reads CASRTTGGHEQYF. The CDR3 DNA is TGTGCCAGCAGAACCACAGGGGGCCACGAGCAGTACTTC.

This clonotype was found a few times. V usage is TRBV27 and J usage is TRBJ1-1, with a weak D call TRBD1 (6 bases). The germline V and J ends were trimmed by 10 bases and 3 bases, with 15 bases remaining between them. Germline CDR1 and CDR2: MNHEY and SMNVEV (reference sequence). The CDR3 runs to 13 residues. The CDR3 DNA follows: TGTGCCACAAGGGGGGCATGGTACACTGAAGCTTTCTTT. This gives the protein CATRGAWYTEAFF.

A few counts support this clonotype. This rearrangement joins TRBV5-1 to TRBJ2-3, with D uncertain. The CDR3 runs 13 residues. Germline values: CDR1 SGHRS, CDR2 YFSETQ. Trimming took off 0 bases at V and 5 bases at J, with 7 bases between the two ends. In nucleotides, the CDR3 is TGCGCCAGCAGCTTGGCTGTGGAAGATACGCAGTATTTT. Amino acid sequence: CASSLAVEDTQYF.

The genes are TRBV7-9 and TRBJ2-5; TRBD1 matches at 10 bases. The junction had 2 bases not matched to a gene; V was cut back by 0 bases and J by 1 base. Germline V CDR1 and CDR2: SEHNR, FQNEAQ (reference sequence). CDR3 length: 16 amino acids. In DNA form, the CDR3 reads TGTGCCAGCAGCTTAGCGGGGACAGGGGTCCAAGAGACCCAGTACTTC. It encodes CASSLAGTGVQETQYF.

CDR3 in DNA: TGCAGTGCTGAAAAACAAGAGACCCAGTACTTC. Amino acids: CSAEKQETQYF. This chain links TRBV20-1 with TRBJ2-5; no clear D. The V gene lost 5 bases and the J gene lost 2 bases, with 6 bases spanning the gap. From germline, CDR1 is DFQATT and CDR2 SNEGSKA (reference sequence). This CDR3 has 11 amino acids.

Concerning this clonotype: No conserved phenylalanine or tryptophan is present at the end of the CDR3, so a read error is the likely explanation. The chain is built from TRBV3-1 and TRBJ1-2; D possibly corresponds to TRBD1 (5 bases). Germline values: CDR1 LGHDT, CDR2 YNNKEL (reference sequence). V was pared by 0 bases and J by 7 bases, with 12 bases between. The CDR3 runs to 14 residues. In nucleotides, the CDR3 is TGTGCCAGCAGCCAAGACAGGGTGAAGAGTGGCTACACCTCC. The encoded protein is CASSQDRVKSGYTS.

This clonotype was counted at least ten times. Sequence at one end of the junction differs from germline and may be a read error. The V and J genes are TRBV5-1 and TRBJ1-5, with 9 bases that match TRBD1. Looked up from germline, CDR1 is SGHRS and CDR2 is YFSETQ. CDR3 size: 13 residues. CDR3 bases: TGTGCCAGCAGCTTGGACAGGGGTCAGCCCCAGCATTTT. It codes for CASSLDRGQPQHF.

This clonotype was detected a few times. Here the CDR3 DNA reads TGCAGTGCTAGCGGGAGGGCCGGAGAGCAGTACTTC. It codes for CSASGRAGEQYF. This sequence joins TRBV20-1 and TRBJ2-7, with TRBD2 matching 8 bases. CDR1 and CDR2 (germline): DFQATT, SNEGSKA (reference sequence). V shed 3 bases and J 7 bases; nucleotides not matched to a gene: 5. The CDR3 is made up of 12 amino acids.

The V call is TRBV18, the J call TRBJ2-1; D call uncertain. The V gene's germline CDR1 is KGHSH and CDR2 LQKENI. Trimming pared 6 bases from V and 4 bases from J, leaving 13 bases between. CDR3 size: 14 residues. The CDR3 coding sequence is TGTGCCAGCTCTAATAGCCTGGTGTACAATGAGCAGTTCTTC. This encodes CASSNSLVYNEQFF.

There are a few counts of this clonotype. The chain combines TRBV11-1 with TRBJ2-7, with unresolved D. This CDR3 is built from 18 residues. Deletions cut 1 base from V and 3 bases from J, with 22 bases between. Germline CDR1 SGHAT, CDR2 FQDESV (reference sequence). CDR3 DNA: TGTGCCAGCAGCTTAGGTTGGAGCCGTTCTCAAATCTTCTACGAGCAGTACTTC. Amino acids: CASSLGWSRSQIFYEQYF. Based on the CDR3 plus reference TRBV11-1 and TRBJ2-7, the full variable domain is EAEVAQSPRYKITEKSQAVAFWCDPISGHATLYWYRQILGQGPELLVQFQDESVVDDSQLPKDRFSAERLKGVDSTLKIQPAELGDSAMYLCASSLGWSRSQIFYEQYFGPGTRLTVT.

This clonotype was detected a few times. CDR3 residues: CASSSKLGSVRGNQPQHF. Written as DNA, the CDR3 is TGTGCCAGTAGTTCAAAACTAGGCAGTGTTCGGGGCAATCAGCCCCAGCATTTT. The chain employs TRBV19 and TRBJ1-5, with D uncertain. V shed 5 bases and J shed 2 bases, with 22 bases lying between them. Germline CDR1 is LNHDA and CDR2 is SQIVND (reference sequence). This CDR3 spans 18 amino acids.

This clonotype is a singleton in its sample. The chain employs TRBV12-3 or TRBV12-4 and TRBJ2-1; 7 bases agree with TRBD1. The CDR3 contains 16 residues. Trimming removed 6 bases from V and 0 bases from J; junction bases left unmatched: 8. The CDR3 loop is CASRPPTGSSYNEQFF. The CDR3 DNA sequence: TGTGCCAGCAGACCCCCGACAGGGAGCTCCTACAATGAGCAGTTCTTC.

This clonotype was counted a few times. The V call is TRBV15, the J call TRBJ2-5; 7 bases are shared with TRBD2. J lost 4 bases, V lost 0 bases, and 8 bases had no gene match. The CDR3 has 16 residues. Germline CDR1 LNHNV, CDR2 YYDKDF (reference sequence). The CDR3 spells CATSRERGSSGETQYF. The CDR3 bases are TGTGCCACCAGCAGAGAGCGCGGGAGTTCCGGAGAGACCCAGTACTTC.

This chain joins TRBV5-1 and TRBJ2-5; unclear D gene. This CDR3 is 15 amino acids long. Trimming took off 0 bases at V and 5 bases at J, with 14 bases between the two ends. From germline, CDR1 is SGHRS and CDR2 YFSETQ. As DNA, the CDR3 is TGCGCCAGCAGCTTGGGTGGTCGGACGGCGGAGACCCAGTACTTC. As protein: CASSLGGRTAETQYF.

The V call is TRBV5-1, the J call TRBJ2-7; possibly TRBD1 for D (6 bases). CDR1 and CDR2 (germline): SGHRS, YFSETQ. V lost 4 bases to trimming and J lost 4 bases, with 21 bases between them. This CDR3 contains 16 residues. DNA of the CDR3: TGCGCCAGCAGCCCTAGTCCGACAGGCAGGAGTTACGAGCAGTACTTC. It codes for CASSPSPTGRSYEQYF.